A single sample is the source of the 11 T cell receptor beta chains below, sequenced in a study of blood T cells in healthy people across ages. A second PCR of 7 to 11 cycles used a sample-barcoded 5' primer and a J-beta primer mix. MiXCR, run by TCRdb on the 5' RACE reads, gives a single entry per CDR3 protein. The repertoire includes more than 650,000 distinct CDR3 sequences, about a fifth of them detected once, and around a fifth sits in the top ten. Material: blood. The receptors shown here come from a man between 65 and 80 years old in good health.

This clonotype occurred a few times. The chain couples TRBV7-2 to TRBJ2-5; 8 positions match TRBD1. Germline V gene lookup returns CDR1 SGHTA and CDR2 FQGNSA. Unmatched junction bases numbered 12, after V lost 2 bases and J lost 1 base. This CDR3 comprises 18 residues. CDR3 DNA sequence: TGTGCCAGCAGCTTACACACTTGGGGCAGGGGGCCCCAAGAGACCCAGTACTTC. Translating it yields CASSLHTWGRGPQETQYF.

This clonotype appeared a few times. The chain has TRBV6-5 and TRBJ1-2, with unresolved D. Germline V gives CDR1 MNHEY, CDR2 SVGAGI. The CDR3 loop spans 15 amino acids. Trimming removed 0 bases at V and 3 bases at J, with 11 bases between. The CDR3 bases are TGTGCCAGCAGTTACTCGATAAGAGCGGACTATGGCTACACCTTC. Translation: CASSYSIRADYGYTF.

In this sample, this clonotype turned up a few times. The chain employs TRBV5-1 and TRBJ2-1; no clear D gene. The J call is doubtful: the DNA matches TRBJ2-5 better. The CDR3 contains 14 residues. From germline, CDR1 is SGHRS and CDR2 YFSETQ. CDR3 residues: CASSWGISGETQYF. Written as DNA, the CDR3 is TGCGCCAGCAGTTGGGGAATATCCGGGGAGACCCAGTACTTC.

This clonotype came up a few times. The rearrangement uses TRBV7-2 and TRBJ1-1; 8 positions agree with TRBD1. Germline V lookup: CDR1 SGHTA, CDR2 FQGNSA. This CDR3 comprises 15 residues. Trimming took 4 bases from V and 5 from J; bases not matched to a gene: 9. The DNA of the CDR3 is TGTGCCAGCAGCTACTACACAGGGGGTGGGACTGAAGCTTTCTTT. It codes for CASSYYTGGGTEAFF.

The chain couples TRBV29-1 to TRBJ1-3; D gene uncertain. The germline CDR1 and CDR2 sequences are SQVTM and ANQGSEA. The CDR3 consists of 15 residues. Trimming removed 0 bases from V and 0 bases from J, with 9 bases in between. The DNA for the CDR3 is TGCAGCGTTGAAGATAGAGTTAGCTCTGGAAACACCATATATTTT. Encoded protein: CSVEDRVSSGNTIYF.

The chain employs TRBV24-1 and TRBJ2-1; D is undetermined. The CDR3 is 13 amino acids. Deletions cut 1 base from V and 6 bases from J, with 6 bases between. Germline CDR1 reads KGHDR; CDR2 reads SFDVKD. The DNA of the CDR3 is TGTGCCACCAGTGATTTAGAGGCCAATGAGCAGTTCTTC. It translates to CATSDLEANEQFF.

The J gene is TRBJ2-7, the V gene TRBV9; possibly TRBD2 for D (6 bases). Trimming removed 3 bases from V and 0 bases from J, with 16 bases in between. Germline V gene data show CDR1 as SGDLS and CDR2 as YYNGEE. The CDR3 consists of 16 residues. The CDR3 protein is CASSAGAGHLSYEQYF. The CDR3 DNA reads TGTGCCAGCAGCGCCGGGGCGGGGCACCTCTCCTACGAGCAGTACTTC.

The chain couples TRBV5-1 to TRBJ1-1; a possible D gene is TRBD1 (5 bases). V dropped 4 bases and J dropped 4 bases, with 14 bases sitting between them. Germline V gene data show CDR1 as SGHRS and CDR2 as YFSETQ. The CDR3 extends over 14 amino acids. In nucleotides, the CDR3 is TGCGCCAGCAGCCCGCTTGACGGGGGCACTGAAGCTTTCTTT. Its protein is CASSPLDGGTEAFF.

In regard to this clonotype: One end of the junction is discordant with germline, which a read error may explain. The J gene is TRBJ2-3, the V gene TRBV7-3; D is perhaps TRBD2 (5 bases). CDR1 and CDR2 from the germline V gene are SGHTA and FQGTGA. This CDR3 is built from 16 residues. The DNA of the CDR3 is TGTGCCAGCAGCTTCCGGGGAGACGCATTCACAGACACGCAGTATTTT. Its protein is CASSFRGDAFTDTQYF.

The V gene is TRBV24-1, the J gene TRBJ2-2, with 10 bases matching TRBD2. The V gene end was trimmed by 4 bases and the J gene end by 6 bases; junction bases not matched to a gene: 7. Germline V gene data show CDR1 as KGHDR and CDR2 as SFDVKD. This CDR3 spans 16 amino acids. The CDR3 bases are TGTGCCACCAGTGACCCGCTAGCGGGAGAGGCCGGGGAGCTGTTTTTT. This gives the protein CATSDPLAGEAGELFF.

In this sample, this clonotype turned up a few times. The CDR3 region is CARGLRNEQFF. In DNA form, the CDR3 reads TGTGCCCGGGGACTGCGCAATGAGCAGTTCTTC. The chain recombines TRBV6-2 or TRBV6-3 with TRBJ2-1, with D maybe TRBD2 (6 bases). The CDR3 has 11 amino acids. CDR1 is MNHEY and CDR2 is SVGEGT in the germline V gene. Trimming removed 11 bases at V and 6 bases at J, with 11 bases between.